These T cell receptor beta chains were read from a single sample in a study of read filtering for tumor transcriptome and immune sequencing. In TCRdb, the reads were re-called with MiXCR into one record per CDR3 protein. The sample has around 33,000 distinct CDR3 sequences, less than 20% seen once. The specimen sequenced was a population of CD138-negative cells sorted from bone marrow. The source of these receptors is a donor at least 40 years old with multiple myeloma. Both conserved end residues are part of each CDR3.

v_call: TRBV19; j_call: TRBJ1-4; cdr3_aa: CASSANTGEKLFF
v_call: TRBV12-3/TRBV12-4; j_call: TRBJ2-3; cdr3_aa: CASSRVRGPDTQYF
v_call: TRBV20-1; j_call: TRBJ1-5; cdr3_aa: CSARQGGQPQHF
v_call: TRBV12-3/TRBV12-4; j_call: TRBJ1-2; cdr3_aa: CASRGDGNYGYTF
v_call: TRBV18; j_call: TRBJ1-2; cdr3_aa: CASSPWEESYGYTF
v_call: TRBV2; j_call: TRBJ2-7; cdr3_aa: CASSDSYEQYF
v_call: TRBV7-2; j_call: TRBJ2-1; cdr3_aa: CASSFRTGDEQFF
v_call: TRBV20-1; j_call: TRBJ2-1; cdr3_aa: CSSYAGTSGYNEQFF
v_call: TRBV20-1; j_call: TRBJ1-1; cdr3_aa: CSALPLSVPSRAFF
v_call: TRBV5-6; j_call: TRBJ2-3; cdr3_aa: CAGRASGGTDTQYF
v_call: TRBV5-6; j_call: TRBJ2-1; cdr3_aa: CASSLNPRRQEYNEQFF
v_call: TRBV28; j_call: TRBJ1-5; cdr3_aa: CASSGTVEYQPQHF
v_call: TRBV11-2; j_call: TRBJ1-1; cdr3_aa: CASSLTKNTEAFF
v_call: TRBV12-3/TRBV12-4; j_call: TRBJ1-5; cdr3_aa: CASSPGGGPNQPQHF
v_call: TRBV6-5; j_call: TRBJ2-5; cdr3_aa: CASSSIPRGYQETQYF
v_call: TRBV12-3/TRBV12-4; j_call: TRBJ2-5; cdr3_aa: CASSWGGSETQYF
v_call: TRBV29-1; j_call: TRBJ2-1; cdr3_aa: CSVESRDTRMQFF
v_call: TRBV7-2; j_call: TRBJ2-3; cdr3_aa: CASGLNRGSRDTQYF
v_call: TRBV4-2; j_call: TRBJ2-2; cdr3_aa: CASSDRADTGELFF
v_call: TRBV3-1; j_call: TRBJ1-1; cdr3_aa: CASSQVPGTPNTEAFF
v_call: TRBV30; j_call: TRBJ1-1; cdr3_aa: CASQGGLYTEAFF
v_call: TRBV2; j_call: TRBJ1-1; cdr3_aa: CASSAANRGISEAFF
v_call: TRBV20-1; j_call: TRBJ2-5; cdr3_aa: CSARDPGGGLETQYF
v_call: TRBV5-5; j_call: TRBJ1-5; cdr3_aa: CASSFMAGSNQPQHF
v_call: TRBV7-9; j_call: TRBJ1-6; cdr3_aa: CASSLEFYNSPLHF
v_call: TRBV10-3; j_call: TRBJ1-1; cdr3_aa: CAISDAVMNTEAFF
v_call: TRBV5-1; j_call: TRBJ1-4; cdr3_aa: CASSLLTGGEKLFF
v_call: TRBV5-1; j_call: TRBJ2-7; cdr3_aa: CASSLTDSYEQYF
v_call: TRBV7-9; j_call: TRBJ2-5; cdr3_aa: CASSLVARRGGKTQYF
v_call: TRBV7-9; j_call: TRBJ2-2; cdr3_aa: CASSSTEVFTGELFF
v_call: TRBV20-1; j_call: TRBJ2-2; cdr3_aa: CSASTTRGSGGELFF
v_call: TRBV27; j_call: TRBJ2-2; cdr3_aa: CASQGFGTGELFF
v_call: TRBV4-1; j_call: TRBJ2-7; cdr3_aa: CASSQEITGSSYEQYF
v_call: TRBV11-2; j_call: TRBJ2-1; cdr3_aa: CASTPGRSSYNEQFF
v_call: TRBV20-1; j_call: TRBJ2-7; cdr3_aa: CSARGWYEQYF
v_call: TRBV19; j_call: TRBJ2-1; cdr3_aa: CASGPGTWGFNEQFF
v_call: TRBV20-1; j_call: TRBJ1-1; cdr3_aa: CSARDGSRGGDTEAFF
v_call: TRBV5-1; j_call: TRBJ2-7; cdr3_aa: CASRGQDNYEQYF
v_call: TRBV6-5; j_call: TRBJ1-1; cdr3_aa: CASSLIVRREEALF
v_call: TRBV12-3/TRBV12-4; j_call: TRBJ1-1; cdr3_aa: CASTRGGGGTEAFF
v_call: TRBV4-2; j_call: TRBJ1-3; cdr3_aa: CASSQEDRSGNTIYF
v_call: TRBV5-1; j_call: TRBJ1-1; cdr3_aa: CASSFRDGANTEAFF
v_call: TRBV12-3/TRBV12-4; j_call: TRBJ1-1; cdr3_aa: CASSLAGVDTEAFF
v_call: TRBV7-9; j_call: TRBJ2-7; cdr3_aa: CASGPGQELYEQYF
v_call: TRBV5-1; j_call: TRBJ2-6; cdr3_aa: CASSRDPGPPGADVLTF
v_call: TRBV20-1; j_call: TRBJ2-1; cdr3_aa: CIASLGQGTWNEQFF
v_call: TRBV7-9; j_call: TRBJ2-3; cdr3_aa: CASSSGIGTDTQYF
v_call: TRBV2; j_call: TRBJ2-1; cdr3_aa: CASRLAGGIPYNEQFF
v_call: TRBV2; j_call: TRBJ2-1; cdr3_aa: CASTKMSGRAGNEQFF
v_call: TRBV5-1; j_call: TRBJ2-7; cdr3_aa: CASSLCGTVNHGQYF
v_call: TRBV29-1; j_call: TRBJ1-2; cdr3_aa: CSVGGRQGHGYTF